Shown below are 8 T cell receptor beta chains from a single sample sequenced in a study of OX40 agonist ivuxolimab in advanced cancers. Clones were read by immunoSEQ multiplex PCR, and TCRdb kept only the in-frame ones, dropping some. Here the sample spans some 60,000 clones, 87% being singletons. Material: CD4+ or CD8+ T cells sorted from blood, obtained in a trial of the OX40 agonist ivuxolimab. All receptors derive from an adult with an advanced solid tumor such as melanoma, head and neck, liver or kidney cancer.

As DNA, the CDR3 is TGTGCCAGCAGCGTAGAGGAGGGCAGGGCCTACGAGCAGTACTTC. Amino acids: CASSVEEGRAYEQYF. This chain connects TRBV9 to TRBJ2-5; D might be TRBD2 (6 bases). With the DNA end fitting TRBJ2-7 better, the J assignment may be wrong. This CDR3 has 15 amino acids. Germline CDR1 and CDR2: SGDLS and YYNGEE.

This clone showed up just once. The chain has TRBV19 and TRBJ2-1; 10 nucleotides agree with TRBD2. The germline V gene has CDR1 LNHDA and CDR2 SQIVND (reference sequence). Losses at the gene ends were 0 bases for V and 7 bases for J; bases not matched to a gene: 9. The CDR3 covers 17 residues. This CDR3 is CASSIEAGLAGENEQFF. The DNA for the CDR3 is TGTGCCAGTAGTATAGAGGCGGGCCTAGCGGGGGAGAATGAGCAGTTCTTC.

This chain connects TRBV18 to TRBJ2-7; a possible D gene is TRBD1 (6 bases). Trimming removed 3 bases from V and 1 base from J, with 16 bases in between. Germline CDR1 reads KGHSH; CDR2 reads LQKENI. The CDR3 runs to 16 residues. The CDR3 here is CASSPQTDRLSYEQYF. Written as DNA, the CDR3 is TGTGCCAGCTCACCCCAAACGGACAGACTATCCTACGAGCAGTACTTC.

The rearrangement links TRBV4-2 to TRBJ2-7; 9 nucleotides agree with TRBD1. The V segment lost 4 bases and the J segment 3 bases; nucleotides outside the gene matches: 1. Looked up from germline, CDR1 is LGHNA and CDR2 is YNFKEQ. There are 13 residues in the CDR3. The CDR3 DNA reads TGTGCCAGCAGCCGGGACAGGGACTACGAGCAGTACTTC. Amino acids: CASSRDRDYEQYF.

The genes are TRBV6-5 and TRBJ1-2, with 8 bases matching TRBD1. Per germline, CDR1 MNHEY and CDR2 SVGAGI. V trimming: 6 bases; J trimming: 4 bases; junction bases outside the gene matches: 7. CDR3 length: 14 amino acids. CDR3 loop: CASRSGGAGYGYTF. DNA of the CDR3: TGTGCCAGCAGGTCAGGGGGCGCGGGCTATGGCTACACCTTC.

The chain joins TRBV6-1 to TRBJ1-4; unclear D gene. Trimming cost V 3 bases and J 5 bases, with 7 bases left between them. Germline CDR1 is MNHNS and CDR2 is SASEGT. CDR3 length: 13 residues. The CDR3 nucleotides read TGTGCCAGCAGTGACAGGCGCAATGAAAAACTGTTTTTT. Translating gives CASSDRRNEKLFF.

Of note for this clone: The same CDR3 can be traced to other DNA sequences in this sample. This chain joins TRBV6-1 and TRBJ1-1; D gene unclear. Per germline, CDR1 MNHNS and CDR2 SASEGT. The germline V and J ends were trimmed by 0 bases and 1 base, with 12 bases remaining between them. The CDR3 loop spans 16 amino acids. The CDR3 is CASSEAVPGGNTEAFF. Here the CDR3 DNA reads TGTGCCAGCAGTGAAGCCGTCCCGGGCGGGAACACTGAAGCTTTCTTT.

This chain joins TRBV4-1 and TRBJ2-3; the match to TRBD1 covers 10 bases. CDR3 length equals 14 residues. The V and J ends lost 6 bases and 6 bases, in that order; junction bases with no gene match: 6. Germline CDR1 MGHRA, CDR2 YSYEKL. The CDR3 protein is CASRRQGAADTQYF. The DNA for the CDR3 is TGCGCCAGCAGAAGACAGGGGGCAGCTGATACGCAGTATTTT.